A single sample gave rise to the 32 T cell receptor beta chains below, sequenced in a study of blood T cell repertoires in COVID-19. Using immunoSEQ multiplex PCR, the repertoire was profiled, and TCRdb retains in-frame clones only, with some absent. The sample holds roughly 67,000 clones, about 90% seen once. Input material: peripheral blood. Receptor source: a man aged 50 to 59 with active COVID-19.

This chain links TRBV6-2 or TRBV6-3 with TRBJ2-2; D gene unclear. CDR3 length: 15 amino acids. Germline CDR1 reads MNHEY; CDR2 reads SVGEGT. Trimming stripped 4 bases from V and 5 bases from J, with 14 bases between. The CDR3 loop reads CASSSLETWTGELFF. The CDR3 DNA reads TGTGCCAGCAGTTCGTTAGAAACGTGGACCGGGGAGCTGTTTTTT.

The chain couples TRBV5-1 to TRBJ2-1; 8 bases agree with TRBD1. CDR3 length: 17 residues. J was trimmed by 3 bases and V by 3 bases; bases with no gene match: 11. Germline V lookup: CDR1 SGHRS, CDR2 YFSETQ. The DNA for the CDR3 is TGCGCCAGCAGCTCAATAGACAGGGGTTTTCTCTACAATGAGCAGTTCTTC. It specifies CASSSIDRGFLYNEQFF.

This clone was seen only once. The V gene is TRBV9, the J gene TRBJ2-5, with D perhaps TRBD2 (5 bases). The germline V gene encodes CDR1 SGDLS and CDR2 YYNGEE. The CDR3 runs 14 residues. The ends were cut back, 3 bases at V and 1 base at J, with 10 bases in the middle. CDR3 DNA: TGTGCCAGCAGCGAAAGCGGCCGCCAAGAGACCCAGTACTTC. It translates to CASSESGRQETQYF.

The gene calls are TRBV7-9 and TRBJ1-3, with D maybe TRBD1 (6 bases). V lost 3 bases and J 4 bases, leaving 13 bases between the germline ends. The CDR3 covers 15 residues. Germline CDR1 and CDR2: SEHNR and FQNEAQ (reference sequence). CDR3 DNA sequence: TGTGCCAGCAGCTTTAGTACAGGGCTCGGAAACACCATATATTTT. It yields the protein CASSFSTGLGNTIYF.

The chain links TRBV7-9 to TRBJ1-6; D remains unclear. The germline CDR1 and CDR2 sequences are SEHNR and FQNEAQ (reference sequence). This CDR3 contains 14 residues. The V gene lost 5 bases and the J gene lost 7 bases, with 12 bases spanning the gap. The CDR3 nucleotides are TGTGCCAGCAGCCTAGGGCCCGTAAATTCACCCCTCCACTTT. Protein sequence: CASSLGPVNSPLHF.

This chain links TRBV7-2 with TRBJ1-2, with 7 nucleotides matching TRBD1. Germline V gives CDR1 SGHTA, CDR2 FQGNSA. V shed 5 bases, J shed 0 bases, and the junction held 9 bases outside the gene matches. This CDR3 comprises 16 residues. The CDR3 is CASSPRPGTANYGYTF. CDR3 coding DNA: TGTGCCAGCAGCCCACGACCCGGGACAGCTAACTATGGCTACACCTTC.

CDR3 nucleotide sequence: TGTGCCAGCAACATCGGTGGGGGGAGTGAAAAACTGTTTTTT. It encodes CASNIGGGSEKLFF. The chain recombines TRBV28 with TRBJ1-4, with D perhaps TRBD1 (5 bases). Trimming left V 7 bases short and J 7 bases short, with 16 bases between. Per the germline V gene, CDR1 is MDHEN and CDR2 is SYDVKM. CDR3 length equals 14 residues.

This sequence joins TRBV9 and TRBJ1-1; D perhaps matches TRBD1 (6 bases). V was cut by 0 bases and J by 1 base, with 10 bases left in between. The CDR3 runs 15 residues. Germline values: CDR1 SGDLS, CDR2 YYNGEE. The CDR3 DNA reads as TGTGCCAGCAGCGTAGGTGGGGGCAGGAACACTGAAGCTTTCTTT. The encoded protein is CASSVGGGRNTEAFF.

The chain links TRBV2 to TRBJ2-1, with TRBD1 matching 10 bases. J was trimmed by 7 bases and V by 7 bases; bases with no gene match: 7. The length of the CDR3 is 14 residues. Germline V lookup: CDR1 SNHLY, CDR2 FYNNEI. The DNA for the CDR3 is TGTGCCAGCACCGGCGGGACAGGGGTAAATGAGCAGTTCTTC. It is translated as CASTGGTGVNEQFF.

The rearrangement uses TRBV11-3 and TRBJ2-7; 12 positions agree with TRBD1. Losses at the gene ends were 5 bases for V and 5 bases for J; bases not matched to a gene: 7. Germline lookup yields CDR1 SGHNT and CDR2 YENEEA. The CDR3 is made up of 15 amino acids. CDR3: CASSRGQGAVDEQYF. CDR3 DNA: TGTGCCAGCAGCAGGGGACAGGGGGCTGTGGACGAGCAGTACTTC. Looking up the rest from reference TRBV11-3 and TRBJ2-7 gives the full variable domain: EAGVVQSPRYKIIEKKQPVAFWCNPISGHNTLYWYLQNLGQGPELLIRYENEEAVDDSQLPKDRFSAERLKGVDSTLKIQPAELGDSAVYLCASSRGQGAVDEQYFGPGTRLTVT.

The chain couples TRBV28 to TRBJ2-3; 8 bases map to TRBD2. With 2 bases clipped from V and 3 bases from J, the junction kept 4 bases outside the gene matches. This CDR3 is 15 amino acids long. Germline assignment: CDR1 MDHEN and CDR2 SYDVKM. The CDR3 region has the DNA TGTGCCAGCAGTTTACGAGCGGGAGTAACAGATACGCAGTATTTT. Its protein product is CASSLRAGVTDTQYF.

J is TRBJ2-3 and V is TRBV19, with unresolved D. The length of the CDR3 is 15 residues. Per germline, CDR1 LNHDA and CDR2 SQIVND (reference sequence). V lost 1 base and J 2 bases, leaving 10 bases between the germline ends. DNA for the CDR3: TGTGCCAGTAGTATAGCCGGAGTTTCCACAGATACGCAGTATTTT. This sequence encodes CASSIAGVSTDTQYF.

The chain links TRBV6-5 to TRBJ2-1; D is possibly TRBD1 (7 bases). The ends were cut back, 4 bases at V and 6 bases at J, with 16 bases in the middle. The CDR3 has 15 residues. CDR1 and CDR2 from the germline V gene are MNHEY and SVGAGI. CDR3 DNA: TGTGCCAGCAGTTCCGGACAGGATAGCGGCAATGAGCAGTTCTTC. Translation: CASSSGQDSGNEQFF.

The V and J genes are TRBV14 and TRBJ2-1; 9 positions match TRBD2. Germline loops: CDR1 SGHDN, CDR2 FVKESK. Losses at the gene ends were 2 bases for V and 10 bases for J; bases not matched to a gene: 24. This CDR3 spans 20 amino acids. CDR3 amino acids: CASSQWPGLMGYLAGDEQFF. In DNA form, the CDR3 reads TGTGCCAGCAGCCAATGGCCGGGACTCATGGGGTATTTAGCGGGAGACGAGCAGTTCTTC.

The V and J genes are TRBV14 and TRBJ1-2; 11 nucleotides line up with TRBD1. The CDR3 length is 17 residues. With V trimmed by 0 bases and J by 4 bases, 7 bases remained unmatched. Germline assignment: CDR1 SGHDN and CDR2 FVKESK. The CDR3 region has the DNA TGTGCCAGCAGCCAAGAATCGTCCGGGACAGGGGGCTATGGCTACACCTTC. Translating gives CASSQESSGTGGYGYTF.

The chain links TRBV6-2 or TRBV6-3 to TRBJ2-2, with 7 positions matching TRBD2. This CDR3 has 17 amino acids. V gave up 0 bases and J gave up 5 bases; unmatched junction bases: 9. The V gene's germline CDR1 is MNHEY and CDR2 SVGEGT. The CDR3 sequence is CASSYSRGSQATGELFF. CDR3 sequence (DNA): TGTGCCAGCAGTTACTCGCGGGGGTCGCAGGCGACCGGGGAGCTGTTTTTT.

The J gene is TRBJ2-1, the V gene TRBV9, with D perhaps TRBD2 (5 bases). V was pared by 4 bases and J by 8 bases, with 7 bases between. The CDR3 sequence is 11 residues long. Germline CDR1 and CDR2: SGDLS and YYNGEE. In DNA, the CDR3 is TGTGCCAGCAGCCTGGGAGATGAGCAGTTCTTC. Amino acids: CASSLGDEQFF. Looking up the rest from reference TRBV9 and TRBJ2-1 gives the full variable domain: DSGVTQTPKHLITATGQRVTLRCSPRSGDLSVYWYQQSLDQGLQFLIQYYNGEERAKGNILERFSAQQFPDLHSELNLSSLELGDSALYFCASSLGDEQFFGPGTRLTVL.

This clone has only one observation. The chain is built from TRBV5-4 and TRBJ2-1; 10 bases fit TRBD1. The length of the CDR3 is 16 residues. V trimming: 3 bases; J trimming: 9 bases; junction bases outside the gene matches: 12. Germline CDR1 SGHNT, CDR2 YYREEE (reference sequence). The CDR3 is CASSSGQGRSASEQFF. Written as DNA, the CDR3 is TGTGCCAGCAGCTCGGGACAGGGGCGTTCCGCCAGTGAGCAGTTCTTC.

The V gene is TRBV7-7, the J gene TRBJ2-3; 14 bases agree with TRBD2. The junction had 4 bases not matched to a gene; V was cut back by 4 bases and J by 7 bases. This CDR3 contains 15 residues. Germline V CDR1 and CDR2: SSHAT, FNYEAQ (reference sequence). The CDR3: CASSSGLAGGNTQYF. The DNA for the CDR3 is TGTGCCAGCAGCTCAGGACTAGCGGGAGGTAATACGCAGTATTTT. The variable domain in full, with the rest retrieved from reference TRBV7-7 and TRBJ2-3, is GAGVSQSPRYKVTKRGQDVTLRCDPISSHATLYWYQQALGQGPEFLTYFNYEAQPDKSGLPSDRFSAERPEGSISTLTIQRTEQRDSAMYRCASSSGLAGGNTQYFGPGTRLTVL.

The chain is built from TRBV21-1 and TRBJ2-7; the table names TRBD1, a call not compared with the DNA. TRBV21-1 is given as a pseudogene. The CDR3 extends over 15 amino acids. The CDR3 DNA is TGTGCCAGCAGCAACCGGGACAGGGGAAGAAACGAGCAGTACTTC. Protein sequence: CASSNRDRGRNEQYF.

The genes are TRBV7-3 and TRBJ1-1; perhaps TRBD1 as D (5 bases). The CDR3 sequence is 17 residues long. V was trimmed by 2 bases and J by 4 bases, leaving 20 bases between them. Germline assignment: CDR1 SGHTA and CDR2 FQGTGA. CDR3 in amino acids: CASSLGPLEDKATEAFF. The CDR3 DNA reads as TGTGCCAGCAGCTTAGGGCCGTTAGAGGACAAGGCCACTGAAGCTTTCTTT.

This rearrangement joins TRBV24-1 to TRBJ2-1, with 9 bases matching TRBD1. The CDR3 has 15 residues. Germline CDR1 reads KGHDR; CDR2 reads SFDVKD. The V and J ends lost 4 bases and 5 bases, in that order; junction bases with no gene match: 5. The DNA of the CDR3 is TGTGCCACCAGTGACCCCGGGACAGGGAACAATGAGCAGTTCTTC. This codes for CATSDPGTGNNEQFF.

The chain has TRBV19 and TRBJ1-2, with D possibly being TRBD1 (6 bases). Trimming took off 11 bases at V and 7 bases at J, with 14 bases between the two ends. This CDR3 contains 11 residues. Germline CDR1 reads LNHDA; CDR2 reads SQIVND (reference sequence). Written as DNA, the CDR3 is TGTGCCGGTTCAGGGGAAGGTGGCTACACCTTC. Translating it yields CAGSGEGGYTF. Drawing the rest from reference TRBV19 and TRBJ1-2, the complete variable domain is DGGITQSPKYLFRKEGQNVTLSCEQNLNHDAMYWYRQDPGQGLRLIYYSQIVNDFQKGDIAEGYSVSREKKESFPLTVTSAQKNPTAFYLCAGSGEGGYTFGSGTRLTVV.

CDR3 DNA sequence: TGTGCCAGCAGCCAGGACTATACAGGGGGCAGAATGACCCAGTACTTC. It yields the protein CASSQDYTGGRMTQYF. This chain joins TRBV3-1 (or the pseudogene TRBV3-2) and TRBJ2-5; 9 positions match TRBD1. V trimming: 3 bases; J trimming: 7 bases; junction bases outside the gene matches: 12. Germline CDR1 reads LGHDT; CDR2 reads YNNKEL (reference sequence). The CDR3 covers 16 residues.

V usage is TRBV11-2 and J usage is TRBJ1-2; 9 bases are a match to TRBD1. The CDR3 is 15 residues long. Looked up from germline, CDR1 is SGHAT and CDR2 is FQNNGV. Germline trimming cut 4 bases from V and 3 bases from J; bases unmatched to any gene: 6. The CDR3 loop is CASSSPGTGYYGYTF. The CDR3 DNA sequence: TGTGCCAGCAGCTCTCCCGGGACAGGGTACTATGGCTACACCTTC.

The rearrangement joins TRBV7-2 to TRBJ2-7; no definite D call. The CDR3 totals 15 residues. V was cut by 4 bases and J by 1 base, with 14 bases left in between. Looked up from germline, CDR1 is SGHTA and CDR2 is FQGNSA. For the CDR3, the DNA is TGTGCCAGCAGCTGGGCCCGGAACCCATCCTACGAGCAGTACTTC. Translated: CASSWARNPSYEQYF.

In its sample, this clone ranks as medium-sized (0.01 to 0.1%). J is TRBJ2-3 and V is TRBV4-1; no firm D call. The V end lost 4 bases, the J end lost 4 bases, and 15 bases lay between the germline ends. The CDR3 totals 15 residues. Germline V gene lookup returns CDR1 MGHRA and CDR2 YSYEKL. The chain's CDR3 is CASSRKTISADTQYF. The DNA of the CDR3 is TGCGCCAGCAGCCGAAAAACTATCAGCGCAGATACGCAGTATTTT.

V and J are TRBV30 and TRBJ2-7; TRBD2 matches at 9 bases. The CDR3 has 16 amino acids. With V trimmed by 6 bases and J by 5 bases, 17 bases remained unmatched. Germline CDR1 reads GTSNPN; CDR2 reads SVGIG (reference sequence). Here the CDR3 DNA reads TGTGCCTGCCCCAGGGGCAATAGCGGGAGTGAGCACGAGCAGTACTTC. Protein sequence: CACPRGNSGSEHEQYF. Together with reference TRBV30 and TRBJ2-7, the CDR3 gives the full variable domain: SQTIHQWPATLVQPVGSPLSLECTVEGTSNPNLYWYRQAAGRGLQLLFYSVGIGQISSEVPQNLSASRPQDRQFILSSKKLLLSDSGFYLCACPRGNSGSEHEQYFGPGTRLTVT.

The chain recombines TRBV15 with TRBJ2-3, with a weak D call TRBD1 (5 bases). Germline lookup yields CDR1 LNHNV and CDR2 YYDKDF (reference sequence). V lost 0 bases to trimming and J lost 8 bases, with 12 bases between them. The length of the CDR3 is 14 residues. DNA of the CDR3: TGTGCCACCAGCAGAGATCAGGGCAGAGTTACGCAGTATTTT. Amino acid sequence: CATSRDQGRVTQYF.

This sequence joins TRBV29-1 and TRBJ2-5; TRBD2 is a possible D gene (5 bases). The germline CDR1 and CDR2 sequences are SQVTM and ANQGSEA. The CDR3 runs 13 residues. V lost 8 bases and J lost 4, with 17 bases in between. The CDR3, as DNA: TGCAGCCTCTCGGACTCTCGGGGAGAGACCCAGTACTTC. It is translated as CSLSDSRGETQYF.

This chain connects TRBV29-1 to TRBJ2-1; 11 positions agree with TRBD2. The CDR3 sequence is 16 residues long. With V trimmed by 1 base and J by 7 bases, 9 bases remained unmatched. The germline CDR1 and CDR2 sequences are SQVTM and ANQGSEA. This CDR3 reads CSVEGQTSGENNEQFF. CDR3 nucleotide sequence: TGCAGCGTTGAAGGGCAGACTAGCGGGGAAAATAATGAGCAGTTCTTC.

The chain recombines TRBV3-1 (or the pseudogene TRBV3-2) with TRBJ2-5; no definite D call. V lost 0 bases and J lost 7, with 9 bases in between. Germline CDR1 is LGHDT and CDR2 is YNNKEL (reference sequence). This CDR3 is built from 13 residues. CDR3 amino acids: CASSQDDIGTQYF. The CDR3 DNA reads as TGTGCCAGCAGCCAAGACGACATAGGGACCCAGTACTTC.